The rows below give T cell receptor beta chains drawn from one sample of a study of shared clonotypes between healthy human individuals. Method: immunoSEQ multiplex PCR; TCRdb's copy keeps in-frame clones and lacks some. The data contain roughly 650,000 clones, approximately 97% of them singletons. The sequencing sample was made of naive CD4+ T cells sorted from blood. The receptors shown here come from a woman in her twenties or thirties in good health. Both conserved end residues are part of each CDR3. D genes are given only for firm matches. The listing skips clone size in some rows; elsewhere it reads once, few, many or a size class.

>TRBV7-2|TRBJ2-1|15|NA|NA
TGTGCCAGCAGCTTCGGCGGAGGCTCCTACAATGAGCAGTTCTTC
CASSFGGGSYNEQFF
>TRBV6-6|TRBJ1-2|13|NA|NA
TGTGCCAGCAGTTACGGGGCAGGGAGAGGCTACACCTTC
CASSYGAGRGYTF
>TRBV7-8|TRBJ2-7|19|TRBD2|NA
TGTGCCAGCAGCGCGACCGGACTAGCGGGAGAACTCCCCCTCTACGAGCAGTACTTC
CASSATGLAGELPLYEQYF
>TRBV28|TRBJ2-5|12|NA|NA
TGTGCCAGCCCGGGCCCCGTCGAGACCCAGTACTTC
CASPGPVETQYF
>TRBV7-3|TRBJ2-6|15|NA|NA
TGTGCCAGCAGCTATCGAGGGTGGGCGGCCAACGTCCTGACTTTC
CASSYRGWAANVLTF
>TRBV5-5|TRBJ2-7|13|NA|NA
TGTGCCAGCAGCTTAGGGACCTTCTACGAGCAGTACTTC
CASSLGTFYEQYF
>TRBV6-1|TRBJ2-7|12|TRBD2|NA
TGTGCCACTCGGCTTAGCGGGACCGAGCAGTACTTC
CATRLSGTEQYF
>TRBV28|TRBJ1-4|14|NA|NA
TGTGCCAGCAGTCCGGCGTGGGGCCAGAAAAAACTGTTTTTT
CASSPAWGQKKLFF
>TRBV28|TRBJ2-7|16|NA|NA
TGTGCCAGCAGTTTCGGTCTTAGGGGTCATTCCTACGAGCAGTACTTC
CASSFGLRGHSYEQYF
>TRBV4-1|TRBJ2-7|16|NA|NA
TGCGCCAGCAGCCTCGCTAGTGGCGGTTCCTCCTACGAGCAGTACTTC
CASSLASGGSSYEQYF
>TRBV29-1|TRBJ2-5|12|NA|NA
TGCAGCGTTGATCACAACCCGGAGACCCAGTACTTC
CSVDHNPETQYF
>TRBV18|TRBJ2-7|13|NA|NA
TGTGCCAGCTCACCACCGTCGCTCGAGGAGCAGTACTTC
CASSPPSLEEQYF
>TRBV28|TRBJ2-1|14|TRBD1|NA
TGTGCCAGCAGTTTACCGGGACAGGGACATGAGCAGTTCTTC
CASSLPGQGHEQFF
>TRBV19|TRBJ2-1|15|TRBD1|NA
TGTGCCAGTAGTCCGGTACGACAGGGTGGCAATGAGCAGTTCTTC
CASSPVRQGGNEQFF
>TRBV28|TRBJ1-4|14|NA|NA
TGTGCCAGCAGTTTCGGCAGGGTGGTTGGAAAACTGTTTTTT
CASSFGRVVGKLFF
>TRBV28|TRBJ2-7|12|NA|NA
TGTGCCAGCAGCCAGAGCTCCTACGAGCAGTACTTC
CASSQSSYEQYF
>TRBV7-9|TRBJ1-1|17|NA|NA
TGTGCCAGCAGCTTCGTTGGGCGTCAAGGGACGAACACTGAAGCTTTCTTT
CASSFVGRQGTNTEAFF
>TRBV4-1|TRBJ2-6|18|NA|NA
TGCGCCAGCAGCCAAGCAGGACTATCTACTTCTGGGGCCAACGTCCTGACTTTC
CASSQAGLSTSGANVLTF
>TRBV7-2|TRBJ2-7|17|NA|NA
TGTGCCAGCAGCTCTGCCTGGGGTCGCGACAATGCCTACGAGCAGTACTTC
CASSSAWGRDNAYEQYF
>TRBV7-9|TRBJ2-5|16|TRBD2|NA
TGTGCCAGCAGCTTAGGGCCCGGCGGGAGTTCGGAGACCCAGTACTTC
CASSLGPGGSSETQYF
>TRBV5-1|TRBJ2-3|19|NA|NA
TGCGCCAGCAGACGTGTGAGGGGGTCACAGCGGCCCAGCACAGATACGCAGTATTTT
CASRRVRGSQRPSTDTQYF
>TRBV4-1|TRBJ2-1|19|TRBD2|NA
TGCGCCAGCAGCGCCCCCGGGACTAGCGGGAGGGCTAGTAAGAATGAGCAGTTCTTC
CASSAPGTSGRASKNEQFF
>TRBV4-2|TRBJ2-5|17|TRBD2|once
TGTGCCAGCAGCTCCGGGACTAGCGACATCCCTCAAGAGACCCAGTACTTC
CASSSGTSDIPQETQYF